The entry below gives a single T cell receptor beta chain sequence along with its context. Its antigen is not identified. CDR3 length: 17 residues. This sample was included in a study of cytomegalovirus exposure and HLA in healthy donors. The study, taken as a whole, reports: Because they were indistinguishable, some V segments, including TRBV6-2 and TRBV6-3, were excluded. Likely technical artifact: a cluster of highly shared sequence variants. Compared with the roughly 670-donor mean, an Asian-associated ancestry cluster reportedly had fewer N-insertions, according to a later analysis.

Donors counted as nominally healthy when sampled, yet unrecorded immune exposures were likely. Vbeta (60) and Jbeta (13) primers were used in the PCR. Clones were read by immunoSEQ multiplex PCR, and TCRdb kept only the in-frame ones, dropping some. The sample records 150,000 to 200,000 clones, 82% being singletons. The receptor was derived from a boy aged 2 to 10 in good health and CMV-seronegative. This chain connects TRBV21-1 to TRBJ1-1; whether TRBD1, the table's D call, matches the DNA was not checked. TRBV21-1 is a documented pseudogene. Sequencing was done on a sample of PBMCs. In nucleotides, the CDR3 is TGTGCCAGCAGCCCACCGCGTGAGACAGGGGAGGCCACTGAAGCTTTCTTT. Its translation is CASSPPRETGEATEAFF.